This T cell receptor beta chain appears in the sequencing data of a study of T cell clonality in common variable immunodeficiency. CDR1 and CDR2 (germline): DFQATT, SNEGSKA (reference sequence). The CDR3 runs 16 residues. V lost 0 bases to trimming and J lost 7 bases, with 19 bases between them. In this sample, this clone turned up many times. Read data end 3 residues before the CDR3 end; the end is taken from the germline J gene. Patients and controls were mostly of Caucasian heritage. Sequencing input was equivalent genomic DNA from CVID and controls. Repertoires were generated with immunoSEQ multiplex PCR, while TCRdb's copy carries only in-frame clones and drops some. The repertoire shows about 30,000 clones, none seen only once; the top ten take 10% to 15%.

The sequencing sample was made of peripheral blood mononuclear cells. The rearrangement joins TRBV20-1 to TRBJ2-1; possibly TRBD1 for D (5 bases). The TCR sequence derives from a person between 18 and 69 years old in good health. The CDR3 here is CSARDPRAEVGNEQFF. The part of the CDR3 DNA that was read is TGCAGTGCTAGAGATCCCAGGGCCGAGGTGGGGAATGAG.